This T cell receptor beta chain is from a study of blood T cell repertoires in COVID-19. V was clipped by 4 bases and J by 2 bases, with 6 bases between them. The CDR3 runs 14 residues. The germline CDR1 and CDR2 sequences are MRHNA and SNTAGT. Assay: immunoSEQ multiplex PCR; the TCRdb copy retains only in-frame clones and omits some. Here the sample spans roughly 220,000 clones, roughly 79% being singletons. Sequences were obtained from peripheral blood. The J gene is TRBJ2-6, the V gene TRBV6-4, with unresolved D. This TCR was sampled from a woman older than 75 with COVID-19, enrolled during active disease. CDR3 loop: CASSVAPGANVLTF. As DNA, the CDR3 is TGTGCCAGCAGTGTGGCCCCTGGGGCCAACGTCCTGACTTTC.